This TCR beta chain is from a study of blood T cells in healthy people across ages. A second PCR, run for roughly 7 to 11 cycles, used a sample-barcoded 5' primer plus a J-beta primer mix. One entry per CDR3 protein results from TCRdb running MiXCR on the 5' RACE reads. Of 850,000 or so distinct CDR3 sequences in the sample, under 30% were seen once. With V trimmed by 0 bases and J by 0 bases, 5 bases remained unmatched. The germline CDR1 and CDR2 sequences are SGHRS and YFSETQ. CDR3 length: 18 amino acids. The chain has TRBV5-1 and TRBJ2-5, with TRBD2 identical over 13 bases. Specimen: blood. The TCR sequence derives from an elderly woman in good health. The DNA of the CDR3 is TGCGCCAGCAGCTTGGGGGGACTAGCGGGGCCATACCAAGAGACCCAGTACTTC. Amino acids: CASSLGGLAGPYQETQYF.